The present T cell receptor (beta chain) was sequenced within a study of T cells in Graves' hyperthyroidism and ophthalmopathy. Study at large: At initial diagnosis, before any treatment had begun, peripheral blood was obtained. Study conclusions and caveats: Peripheral blood also featured most of the thyroid clonotypes expanded above 0.001.

Amplified TCR beta CDR3 regions came from RNA transcripts. HTBI primers were employed in a first-round RT-PCR of the TCR CDR3. TCRdb processed the multiplex PCR reads anew with MiXCR; each CDR3 protein has one entry. The profile shows about 180,000 distinct CDR3 sequences, approximately 15% of them singletons. This clonotype occurred many times. Its antigen remains unidentified. The CDR3 runs 18 residues. Per the germline V gene, CDR1 is SGHTA and CDR2 is FQGNSA. The V segment lost 5 bases and the J segment 5 bases; nucleotides outside the gene matches: 20. Sequenced: blood. The V and J genes are TRBV7-2 and TRBJ1-2, with 7 nucleotides matching TRBD1. This TCR was sampled from a woman between 45 and 65 years old with Graves' hyperthyroidism. As DNA, the CDR3 is TGTGCCAGCAGCCCCGGGACAGTAGCGGAATGGATGGCTTATGGCTACACCTTC. This gives the protein CASSPGTVAEWMAYGYTF.